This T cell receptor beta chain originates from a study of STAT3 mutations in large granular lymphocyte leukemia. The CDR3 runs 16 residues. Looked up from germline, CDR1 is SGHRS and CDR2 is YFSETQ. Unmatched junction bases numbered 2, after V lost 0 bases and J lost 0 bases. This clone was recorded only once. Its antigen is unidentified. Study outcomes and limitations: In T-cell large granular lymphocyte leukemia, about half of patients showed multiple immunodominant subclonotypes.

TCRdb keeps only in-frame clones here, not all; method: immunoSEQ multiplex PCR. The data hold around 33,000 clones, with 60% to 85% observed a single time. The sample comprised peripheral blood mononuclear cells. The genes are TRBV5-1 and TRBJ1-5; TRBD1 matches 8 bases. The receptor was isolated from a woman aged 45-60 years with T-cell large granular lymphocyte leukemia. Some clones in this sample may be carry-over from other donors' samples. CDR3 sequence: CASSLGDRNSNQPQHF. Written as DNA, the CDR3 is TGCGCCAGCAGCTTGGGGGACAGGAATAGCAATCAGCCCCAGCATTTT.